The present T cell receptor (beta chain) was sequenced within a study of shared clonotypes between healthy human individuals. Produced via immunoSEQ multiplex PCR; TCRdb's table is partial and in-frame only. The sample holds 2 million to 2.5 million clones, roughly 93% seen once. Study results and limitations: Some naive CD4 clonotypes, about 5%, turned up in common across several donors.

CDR1 is MDHEN and CDR2 is SYDVKM in the germline V gene. V was pared by 6 bases and J by 1 base, with 6 bases of the junction left unmatched. The CDR3 spans 15 residues. Division of CD4+ cells produced a CD45RA+ naive subset and a CD45RA-negative memory subset. This clone was picked up one time. Its antigen is not known. This TCR was recovered from a young man in good health. Some clones in this sample may be carry-over from other donors' samples. The rearrangement joins TRBV28 to TRBJ2-1; 7 bases align to TRBD2. Sequencing was carried out using naive CD4+ T cells from PBMCs. The subset denotes: CD45RA+ positively selected. CDR3: CASRGGDPSYNEQFF. CDR3 coding DNA: TGTGCCAGCAGGGGGGGGGACCCTTCCTACAATGAGCAGTTCTTC.